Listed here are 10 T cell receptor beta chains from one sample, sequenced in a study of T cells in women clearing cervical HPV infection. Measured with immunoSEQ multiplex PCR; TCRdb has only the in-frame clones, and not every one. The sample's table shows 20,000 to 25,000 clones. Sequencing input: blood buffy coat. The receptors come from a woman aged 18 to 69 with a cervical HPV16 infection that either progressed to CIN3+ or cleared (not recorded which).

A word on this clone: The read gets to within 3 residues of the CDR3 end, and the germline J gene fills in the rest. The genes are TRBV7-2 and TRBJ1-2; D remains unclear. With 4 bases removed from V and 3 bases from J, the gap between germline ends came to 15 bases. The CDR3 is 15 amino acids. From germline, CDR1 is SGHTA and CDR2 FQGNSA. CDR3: CASSSVSTRDYGYTF. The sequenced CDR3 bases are TGTGCCAGCAGCTCTGTGTCCACAAGGGACTATGGC.

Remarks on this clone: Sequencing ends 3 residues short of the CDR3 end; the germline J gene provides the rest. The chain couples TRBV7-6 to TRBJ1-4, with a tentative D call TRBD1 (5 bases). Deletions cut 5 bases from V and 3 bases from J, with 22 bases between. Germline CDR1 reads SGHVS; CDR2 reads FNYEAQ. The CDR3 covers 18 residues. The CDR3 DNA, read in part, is TGTGCCAGCAGCCGACACGGGAGAGGACAAGAGGCTAATGAAAAA. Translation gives CASSRHGRGQEANEK. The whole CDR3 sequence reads CASSRHGRGQEANEKLFF.

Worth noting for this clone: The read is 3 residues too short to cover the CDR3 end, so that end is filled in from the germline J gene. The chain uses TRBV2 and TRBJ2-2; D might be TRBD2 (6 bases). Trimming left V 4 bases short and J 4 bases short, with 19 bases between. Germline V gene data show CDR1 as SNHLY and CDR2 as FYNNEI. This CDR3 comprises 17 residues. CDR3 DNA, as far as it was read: TGTGCCAGCAGTGGGAGTAGCGGAGGTGCGGCCACCGGGGAG. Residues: CASSGSSGGAATGE. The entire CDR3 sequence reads CASSGSSGGAATGELFF.

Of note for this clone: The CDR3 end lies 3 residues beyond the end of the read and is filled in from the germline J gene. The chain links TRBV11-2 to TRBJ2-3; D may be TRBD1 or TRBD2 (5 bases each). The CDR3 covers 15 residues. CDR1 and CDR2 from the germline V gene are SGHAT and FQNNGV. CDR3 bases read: TGTGCCAGCAGCCCGCAGGGTAAGAGGGATCAGCCG. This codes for CASSPQGKRDQP. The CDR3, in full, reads CASSPQGKRDQPQYF. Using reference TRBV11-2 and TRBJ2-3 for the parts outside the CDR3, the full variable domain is EAGVAQSPRYKIIEKRQSVAFWCNPISGHATLYWYQQILGQGPKLLIQFQNNGVVDDSQLPKDRFSAERLKGVDSTLKIQPAKLEDSAVYLCASSPQGKRDQPQYFGPGTRLTVL.

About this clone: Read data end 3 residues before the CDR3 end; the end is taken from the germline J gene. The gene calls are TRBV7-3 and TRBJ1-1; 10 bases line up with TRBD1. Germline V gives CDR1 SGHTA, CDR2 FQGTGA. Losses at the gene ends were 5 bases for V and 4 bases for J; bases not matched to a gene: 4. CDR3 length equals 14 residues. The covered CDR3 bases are TGTGCCAGCAGCCCCGGACAGGGGGGCACTGAA. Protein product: CASSPGQGGTE. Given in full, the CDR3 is CASSPGQGGTEAFF.

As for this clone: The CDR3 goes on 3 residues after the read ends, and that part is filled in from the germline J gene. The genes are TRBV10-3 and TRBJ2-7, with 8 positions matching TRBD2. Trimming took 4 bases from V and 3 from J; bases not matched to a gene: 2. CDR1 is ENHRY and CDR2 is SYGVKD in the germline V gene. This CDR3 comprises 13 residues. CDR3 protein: CAISASGLYEQYF. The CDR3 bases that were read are TGTGCCATCAGTGCTAGCGGGCTCTACGAG.

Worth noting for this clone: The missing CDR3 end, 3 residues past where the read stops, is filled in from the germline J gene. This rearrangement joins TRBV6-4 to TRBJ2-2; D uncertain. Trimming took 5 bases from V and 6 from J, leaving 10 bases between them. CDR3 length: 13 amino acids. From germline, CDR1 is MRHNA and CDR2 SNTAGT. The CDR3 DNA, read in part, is TGTGCCAGCAGTCCCTCGTCGGCCGGGGAG. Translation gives CASSPSSAGE. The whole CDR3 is CASSPSSAGELFF.

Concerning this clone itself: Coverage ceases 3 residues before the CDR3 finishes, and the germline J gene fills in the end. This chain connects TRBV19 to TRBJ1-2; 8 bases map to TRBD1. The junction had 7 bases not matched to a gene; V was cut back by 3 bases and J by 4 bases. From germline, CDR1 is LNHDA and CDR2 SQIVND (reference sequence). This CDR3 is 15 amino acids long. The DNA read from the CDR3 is TGTGCCAGTAGTATTGGACAGGGACCACGCTATGGC. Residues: CASSIGQGPRYG. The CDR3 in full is CASSIGQGPRYGYTF.

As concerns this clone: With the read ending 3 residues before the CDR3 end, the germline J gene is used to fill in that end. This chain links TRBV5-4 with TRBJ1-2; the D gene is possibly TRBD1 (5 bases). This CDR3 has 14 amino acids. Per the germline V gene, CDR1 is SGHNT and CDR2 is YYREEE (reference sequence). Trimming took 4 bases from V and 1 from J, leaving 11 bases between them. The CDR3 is CASSHNQGNYGYTF. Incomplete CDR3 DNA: TGTGCCAGCAGCCATAACCAGGGTAACTATGGC.

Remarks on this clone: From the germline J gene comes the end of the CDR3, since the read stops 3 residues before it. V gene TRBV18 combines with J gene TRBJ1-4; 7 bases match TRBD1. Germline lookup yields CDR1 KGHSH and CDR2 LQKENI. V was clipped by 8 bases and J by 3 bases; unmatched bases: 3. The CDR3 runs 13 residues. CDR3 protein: CASAGQSNEKLFF. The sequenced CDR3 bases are TGTGCCAGCGCGGGACAGTCTAATGAAAAA.